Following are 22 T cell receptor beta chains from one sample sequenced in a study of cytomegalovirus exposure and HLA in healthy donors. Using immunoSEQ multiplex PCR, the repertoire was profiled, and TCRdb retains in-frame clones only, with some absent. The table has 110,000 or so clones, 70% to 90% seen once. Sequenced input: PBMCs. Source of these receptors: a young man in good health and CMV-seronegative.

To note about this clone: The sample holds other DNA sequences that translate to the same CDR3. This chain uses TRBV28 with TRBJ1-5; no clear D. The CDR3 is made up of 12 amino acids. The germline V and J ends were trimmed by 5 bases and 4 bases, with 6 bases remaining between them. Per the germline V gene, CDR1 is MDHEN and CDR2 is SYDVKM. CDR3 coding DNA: TGTGCCAGCAGTAGCGGGAATCAGCCCCAGCATTTT. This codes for CASSSGNQPQHF.

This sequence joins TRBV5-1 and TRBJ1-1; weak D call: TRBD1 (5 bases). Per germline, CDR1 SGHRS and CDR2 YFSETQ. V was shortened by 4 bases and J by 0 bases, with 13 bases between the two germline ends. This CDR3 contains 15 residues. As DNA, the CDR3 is TGCGCCAGCAGCGCGCCAACAGGTTTGAACACTGAAGCTTTCTTT. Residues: CASSAPTGLNTEAFF.

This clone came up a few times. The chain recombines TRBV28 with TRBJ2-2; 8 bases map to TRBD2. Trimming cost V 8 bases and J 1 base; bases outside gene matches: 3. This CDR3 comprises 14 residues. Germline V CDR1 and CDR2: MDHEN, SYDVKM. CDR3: CASDAGGNTGELFF. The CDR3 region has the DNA TGTGCCAGCGATGCGGGGGGGAACACCGGGGAGCTGTTTTTT.

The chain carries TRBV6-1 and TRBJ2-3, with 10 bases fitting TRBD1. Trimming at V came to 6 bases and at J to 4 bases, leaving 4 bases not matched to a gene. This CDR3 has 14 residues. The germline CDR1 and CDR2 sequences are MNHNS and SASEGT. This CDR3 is CASSGQGVADTQYF. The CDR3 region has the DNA TGTGCCAGCAGCGGACAGGGGGTTGCAGATACGCAGTATTTT.

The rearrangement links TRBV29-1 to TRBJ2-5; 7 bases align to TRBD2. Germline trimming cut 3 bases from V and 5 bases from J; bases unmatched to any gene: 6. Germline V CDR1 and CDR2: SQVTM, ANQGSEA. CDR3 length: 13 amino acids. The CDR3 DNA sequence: TGCAGCGTTGAGGGGGGGTGGAGGGAGACCCAGTACTTC. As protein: CSVEGGWRETQYF.

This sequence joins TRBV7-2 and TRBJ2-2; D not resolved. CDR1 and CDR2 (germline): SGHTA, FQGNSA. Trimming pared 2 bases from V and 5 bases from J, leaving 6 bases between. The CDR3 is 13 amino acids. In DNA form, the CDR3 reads TGTGCCAGCAGCTTATACCGGACCGGGGAGCTGTTTTTT. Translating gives CASSLYRTGELFF.

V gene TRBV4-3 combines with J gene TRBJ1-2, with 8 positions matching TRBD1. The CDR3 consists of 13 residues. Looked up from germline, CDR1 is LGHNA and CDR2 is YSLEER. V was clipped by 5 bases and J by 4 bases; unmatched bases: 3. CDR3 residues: CASSYGTGYGYTF. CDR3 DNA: TGCGCCAGCAGCTACGGGACAGGCTATGGCTACACCTTC.

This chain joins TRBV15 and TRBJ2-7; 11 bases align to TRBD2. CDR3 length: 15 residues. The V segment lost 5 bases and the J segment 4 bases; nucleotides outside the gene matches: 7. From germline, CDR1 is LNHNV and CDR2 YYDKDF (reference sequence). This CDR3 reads CATSARLAGIYEQYF. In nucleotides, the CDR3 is TGTGCCACCAGCGCAAGACTAGCGGGAATTTACGAGCAGTACTTC. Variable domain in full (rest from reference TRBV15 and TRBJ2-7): DAMVIQNPRYQVTQFGKPVTLSCSQTLNHNVMYWYQQKSSQAPKLLFHYYDKDFNNEADTPDNFQSRRPNTSFCFLDIRSPGLGDTAMYLCATSARLAGIYEQYFGPGTRLTVT.

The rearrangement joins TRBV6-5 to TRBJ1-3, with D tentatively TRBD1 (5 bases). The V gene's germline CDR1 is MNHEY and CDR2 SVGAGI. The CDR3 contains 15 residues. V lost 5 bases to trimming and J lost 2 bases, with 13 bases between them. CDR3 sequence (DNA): TGTGCCAGCAGTCGGACAAACAAAGCTGGAAACACCATATATTTT. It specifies CASSRTNKAGNTIYF.

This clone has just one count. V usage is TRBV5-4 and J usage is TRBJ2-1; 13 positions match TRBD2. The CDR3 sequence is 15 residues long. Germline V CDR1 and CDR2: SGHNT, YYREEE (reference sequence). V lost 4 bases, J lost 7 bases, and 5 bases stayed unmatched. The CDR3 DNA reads TGTGCCAGCAGCCCCGGACTAGCGGGAGTAAATGAGCAGTTCTTC. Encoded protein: CASSPGLAGVNEQFF.

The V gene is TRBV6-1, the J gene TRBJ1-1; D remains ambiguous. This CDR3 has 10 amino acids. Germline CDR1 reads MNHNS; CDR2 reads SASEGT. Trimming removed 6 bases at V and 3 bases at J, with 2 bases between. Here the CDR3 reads CASSYTEAFF. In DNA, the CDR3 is TGTGCCAGCAGCTACACTGAAGCTTTCTTT.

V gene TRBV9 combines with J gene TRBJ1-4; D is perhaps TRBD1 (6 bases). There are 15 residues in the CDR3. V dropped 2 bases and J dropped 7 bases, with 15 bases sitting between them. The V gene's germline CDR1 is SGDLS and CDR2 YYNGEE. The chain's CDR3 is CASSVDTGRGEKLFF. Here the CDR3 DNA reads TGTGCCAGCAGCGTGGATACAGGGAGGGGTGAAAAACTGTTTTTT.

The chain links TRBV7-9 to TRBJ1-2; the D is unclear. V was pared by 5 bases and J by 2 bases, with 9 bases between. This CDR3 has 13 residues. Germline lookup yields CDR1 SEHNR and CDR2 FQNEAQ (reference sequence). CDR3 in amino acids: CASSPFVNYGYTF. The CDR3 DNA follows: TGTGCCAGCAGCCCCTTTGTCAACTATGGCTACACCTTC.

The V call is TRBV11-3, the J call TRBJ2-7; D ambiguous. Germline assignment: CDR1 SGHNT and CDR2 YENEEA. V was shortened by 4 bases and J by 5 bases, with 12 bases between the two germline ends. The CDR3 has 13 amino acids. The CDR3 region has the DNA TGTGCCAGCAGCTCTCCCCTGCGAGACGAGCAGTACTTC. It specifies CASSSPLRDEQYF.

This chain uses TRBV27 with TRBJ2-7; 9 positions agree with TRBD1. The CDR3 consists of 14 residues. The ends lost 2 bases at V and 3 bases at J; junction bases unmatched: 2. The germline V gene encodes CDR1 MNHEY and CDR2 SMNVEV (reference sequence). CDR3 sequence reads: CASSLAGQGYEQYF. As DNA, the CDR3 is TGTGCCAGCAGTTTAGCGGGACAGGGCTACGAGCAGTACTTC.

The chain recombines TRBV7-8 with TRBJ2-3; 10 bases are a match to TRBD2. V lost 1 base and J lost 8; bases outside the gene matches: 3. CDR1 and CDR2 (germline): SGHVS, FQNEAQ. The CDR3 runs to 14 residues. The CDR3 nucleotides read TGTGCCAGCAGCTTAGGTACTAGCGGGGTTACGCAGTATTTT. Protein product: CASSLGTSGVTQYF. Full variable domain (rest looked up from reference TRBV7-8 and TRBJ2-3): GAGVSQSPRYKVAKRGQDVALRCDPISGHVSLFWYQQALGQGPEFLTYFQNEAQLDKSGLPSDRFFAERPEGSVSTLKIQRTQQEDSAVYLCASSLGTSGVTQYFGPGTRLTVL.

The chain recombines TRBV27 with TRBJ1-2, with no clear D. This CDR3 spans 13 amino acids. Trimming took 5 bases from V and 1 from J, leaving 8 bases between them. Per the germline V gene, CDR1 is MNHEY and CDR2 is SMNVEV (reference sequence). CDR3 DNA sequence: TGTGCCAGCAGTCCTAGAGATAACTATGGCTACACCTTC. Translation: CASSPRDNYGYTF.

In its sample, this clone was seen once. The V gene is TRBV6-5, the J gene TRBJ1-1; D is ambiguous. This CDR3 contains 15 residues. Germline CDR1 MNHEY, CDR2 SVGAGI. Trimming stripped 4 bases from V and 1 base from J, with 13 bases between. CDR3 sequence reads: CASSWSSGSNTEAFF. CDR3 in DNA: TGTGCCAGCAGTTGGTCATCTGGCTCGAACACTGAAGCTTTCTTT.

DNA for the CDR3: TGTGCCAGTAGTATTTTCGTGTCCGGGGAGCTGTTTTTT. Its translation is CASSIFVSGELFF. J is TRBJ2-2 and V is TRBV19; no clear D. This CDR3 has 13 amino acids. Germline CDR1 reads LNHDA; CDR2 reads SQIVND (reference sequence). The germline V and J ends were trimmed by 3 bases and 6 bases, with 8 bases remaining between them.

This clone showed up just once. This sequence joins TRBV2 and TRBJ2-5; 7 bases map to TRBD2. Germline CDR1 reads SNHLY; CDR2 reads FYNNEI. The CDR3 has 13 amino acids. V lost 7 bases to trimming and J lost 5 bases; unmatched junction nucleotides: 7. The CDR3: CASNGGGFETQYF. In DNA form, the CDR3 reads TGTGCCAGCAATGGGGGGGGGTTCGAGACCCAGTACTTC.

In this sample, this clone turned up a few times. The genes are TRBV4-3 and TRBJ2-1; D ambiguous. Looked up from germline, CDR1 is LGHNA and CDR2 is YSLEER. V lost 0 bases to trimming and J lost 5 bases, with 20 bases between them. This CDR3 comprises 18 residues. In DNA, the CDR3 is TGCGCCAGCAGCCAAGATTCTGACGGTTTGGCAGGCAACAATGAGCAGTTCTTC. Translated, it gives CASSQDSDGLAGNNEQFF.

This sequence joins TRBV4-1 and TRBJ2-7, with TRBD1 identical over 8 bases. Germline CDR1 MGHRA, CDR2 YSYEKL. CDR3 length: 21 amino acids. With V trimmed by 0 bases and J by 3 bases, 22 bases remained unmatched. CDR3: CASSQELIRDRFLRPVYEQYF. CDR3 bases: TGCGCCAGCAGCCAAGAACTGATCCGGGACAGGTTTTTGCGGCCGGTCTACGAGCAGTACTTC.